The 5 T cell receptor beta chains in this list originate from one sample, sequenced in a study of control samples from healthy donors and cancer patients. This table comes from immunoSEQ multiplex PCR, and its TCRdb copy is limited to in-frame clones, with some not included. The sample holds 80,000 to 100,000 clones, about nine tenths seen once. The sequenced sample consisted of blood. Receptors were obtained from a human donor in good health. The donor label of this sample is uncertain.

V usage is TRBV24-1 and J usage is TRBJ2-5; 7 positions match TRBD1. Looked up from germline, CDR1 is KGHDR and CDR2 is SFDVKD. Losses at the gene ends were 10 bases for V and 5 bases for J; bases not matched to a gene: 6. This CDR3 region has 12 residues. CDR3 region: CATRDSLETQYF. CDR3 nucleotide sequence: TGTGCCACAAGGGACAGTCTCGAGACCCAGTACTTC.

V gene TRBV5-1 combines with J gene TRBJ1-2; D is ambiguous. Trimming took 0 bases from V and 9 from J, leaving 12 bases between them. CDR3 size: 13 residues. Looked up from germline, CDR1 is SGHRS and CDR2 is YFSETQ. CDR3 region: CASSLEAVGSYTF. The CDR3 DNA reads TGCGCCAGCAGCTTGGAGGCGGTCGGAAGCTACACCTTC.

This chain links TRBV6-5 with TRBJ2-7; perhaps D is TRBD1 or TRBD2 (5 bases each). This CDR3 is 12 amino acids long. CDR1 is MNHEY and CDR2 is SVGAGI in the germline V gene. V was clipped by 8 bases and J by 6 bases, with 14 bases between them. The chain's CDR3 is CASLSGSGEQYV. The CDR3 DNA reads as TGTGCCAGCCTTTCAGGGAGTGGCGAGCAGTACGTC.

The count of this clone is one. The V gene is TRBV9, the J gene TRBJ1-1; D is unresolved. The CDR3 has 16 residues. V lost 4 bases to trimming and J lost 4 bases, with 20 bases between them. Germline assignment: CDR1 SGDLS and CDR2 YYNGEE. The CDR3 nucleotides are TGTGCCAGCAGCCCATTGGTCCCACAGCGGATCACTGAAGCTTTCTTT. It yields the protein CASSPLVPQRITEAFF. The full variable domain, rest sourced from reference TRBV9 and TRBJ1-1, is DSGVTQTPKHLITATGQRVTLRCSPRSGDLSVYWYQQSLDQGLQFLIQYYNGEERAKGNILERFSAQQFPDLHSELNLSSLELGDSALYFCASSPLVPQRITEAFFGQGTRLTVV.

The chain has TRBV6-5 and TRBJ1-1; 8 nucleotides align to TRBD1. Trimming took 6 bases from V and 0 from J; bases not matched to a gene: 3. The V gene's germline CDR1 is MNHEY and CDR2 SVGAGI. The CDR3 length is 14 residues. The CDR3 DNA reads TGTGCCAGCAGCGCACAGGGGGTGAACACTGAAGCTTTCTTT. It codes for CASSAQGVNTEAFF.